Below are 26 T cell receptor beta chains sequenced from a single sample in a study of blood T cells in healthy people across ages. Sample-barcoded 5' priming and a J-beta primer mix drove a second PCR of roughly 6 to 12 cycles. Via MiXCR, TCRdb re-called the 5' RACE reads, giving one row per CDR3 protein. The data contain 650,000 to 1,000,000 distinct CDR3 sequences, approximately 35% of them seen just once; the ten biggest clones take up 10% to 15%. The sample taken for sequencing was blood. These receptors all come from a man in his late teens or twenties in good health.

This clonotype was seen at least ten times. The V and J genes are TRBV3-1 and TRBJ2-1; D may be TRBD2 (6 bases). This CDR3 contains 15 residues. Trimming left V 1 base short and J 7 bases short, with 14 bases between. From germline, CDR1 is LGHDT and CDR2 YNNKEL (reference sequence). CDR3 in DNA: TGTGCCAGCAGCCAAGTATCAGCGGGTTTTAATGAGCAGTTCTTC. This encodes CASSQVSAGFNEQFF.

This clonotype occurred a few times. V gene TRBV19 combines with J gene TRBJ1-1, with unresolved D. Germline CDR1 is LNHDA and CDR2 is SQIVND (reference sequence). The CDR3 length is 12 residues. Trimming took 3 bases from V and 1 from J, leaving 3 bases between them. CDR3 region: CASSIENTEAFF. CDR3 coding DNA: TGTGCCAGTAGTATTGAGAACACTGAAGCTTTCTTT.

The table lists this clonotype with many counts. The chain has TRBV4-2 and TRBJ2-1, with TRBD2 identical over 12 bases. The V gene end was trimmed by 4 bases and the J gene end by 3 bases; junction bases not matched to a gene: 4. Germline V gene sequence: CDR1 LGHNA, CDR2 YNFKEQ. This CDR3 has 16 amino acids. The CDR3 region is CASSPRTSGNYNEQFF. The CDR3, as DNA: TGTGCCAGCAGCCCCAGGACTAGCGGGAACTACAATGAGCAGTTCTTC.

The rearrangement uses TRBV3-1 and TRBJ2-5; tentatively, D is TRBD2 (5 bases). CDR1 is LGHDT, CDR2 YNNKEL, per germline (reference sequence). Trimming shortened V by 1 base and J by 2 bases, and 11 bases separated the two germline ends. This CDR3 spans 15 amino acids. CDR3 sequence (DNA): TGTGCCAGCAGCCAAGTTCCGGACTTGCAAGAGACCCAGTACTTC. Protein product: CASSQVPDLQETQYF.

The chain has TRBV12-3 or TRBV12-4 and TRBJ2-3; the D is unclear. The CDR3 loop spans 14 amino acids. Trimming shortened V by 6 bases and J by 4 bases, and 14 bases separated the two germline ends. CDR3 in amino acids: CASSRQLTADTQYF. The CDR3 coding sequence is TGTGCCAGCAGCCGTCAGCTAACCGCAGATACGCAGTATTTT.

A few counts support this clonotype. V is TRBV5-1 and J is TRBJ2-5; the D gene could be TRBD1 or TRBD2 (5 bases each). Trimming left V 8 bases short and J 4 bases short, with 21 bases between. Germline-derived CDR1 and CDR2 are SGHRS and YFSETQ. The CDR3 is 15 residues long. The DNA of the CDR3 is TGCGCCAGTGTCGCCGACCGGGACGCAGTAGAGACCCAGTACTTC. Protein: CASVADRDAVETQYF.

The rearrangement links TRBV27 to TRBJ2-3; TRBD2 matches 9 bases. This CDR3 is built from 18 residues. The V gene end was trimmed by 2 bases and the J gene end by 3 bases; junction bases not matched to a gene: 12. The germline V gene has CDR1 MNHEY and CDR2 SMNVEV (reference sequence). The CDR3 sequence: CASSLEGTSWGWTDTQYF. Written as DNA, the CDR3 is TGTGCCAGCAGTTTAGAAGGGACTAGCTGGGGATGGACAGATACGCAGTATTTT.

The V and J genes are TRBV20-1 and TRBJ2-1, with no clear D. The tail of the sequence fits TRBJ2-7 better, so the J call may be wrong. The CDR3 loop spans 14 amino acids. Germline lookup yields CDR1 DFQATT and CDR2 SNEGSKA (reference sequence). CDR3: CSAETGDTYNEQYF. The CDR3 DNA follows: TGCAGTGCGGAAACTGGAGATACCTACAATGAGCAGTACTTC.

The chain joins TRBV5-1 to TRBJ2-1, with 10 positions matching TRBD2. CDR1 and CDR2 from the germline V gene are SGHRS and YFSETQ. This CDR3 is 16 amino acids long. The trim removed 3 bases at V and 2 bases at J, leaving 5 bases unmatched. CDR3 region: CASSSMLAGAYNEQFF. CDR3 DNA sequence: TGCGCCAGCAGCTCCATGCTAGCGGGGGCCTACAATGAGCAGTTCTTC. Together with reference TRBV5-1 and TRBJ2-1, the CDR3 gives the full variable domain: KAGVTQTPRYLIKTRGQQVTLSCSPISGHRSVSWYQQTPGQGLQFLFEYFSETQRNKGNFPGRFSGRQFSNSRSEMNVSTLELGDSALYLCASSSMLAGAYNEQFFGPGTRLTVL.

This chain joins TRBV28 and TRBJ2-7, with a weak D call TRBD1 (5 bases). Trimming cost V 6 bases and J 8 bases, with 11 bases left between them. The germline V gene has CDR1 MDHEN and CDR2 SYDVKM. The CDR3 totals 11 residues. The CDR3: CASSDNRKQYF. The CDR3 DNA sequence: TGTGCCAGCAGCGATAACAGGAAGCAGTACTTC.

This clonotype has only a few counts. This chain connects TRBV7-3 to TRBJ1-6; D perhaps matches TRBD1 (6 bases). The ends were cut back, 5 bases at V and 9 bases at J, with 17 bases in the middle. Germline loops: CDR1 SGHTA, CDR2 FQGTGA. The CDR3 length is 15 residues. DNA for the CDR3: TGTGCCAGCAGCCAGGGACAAGGCGGGATTTCACCCCTCCACTTT. Protein product: CASSQGQGGISPLHF.

The chain links TRBV28 to TRBJ1-2, with unresolved D. V lost 4 bases and J lost 1, with 22 bases in between. The germline V gene has CDR1 MDHEN and CDR2 SYDVKM. The CDR3 loop spans 18 amino acids. CDR3 bases: TGTGCCAGCAGTTCCGGGCCTCGGGGAAGTCTAATTAACTATGGCTACACCTTC. Amino acid sequence: CASSSGPRGSLINYGYTF.

V is TRBV7-2 and J is TRBJ2-7, with 7 bases identical to TRBD1. The CDR3 spans 13 residues. The germline V gene has CDR1 SGHTA and CDR2 FQGNSA. Losses at the gene ends were 5 bases for V and 5 bases for J; bases not matched to a gene: 6. CDR3: CASSRRQGHEQYF. CDR3 DNA: TGTGCCAGCAGCCGGAGACAGGGCCACGAGCAGTACTTC.

There are a few counts of this clonotype. V usage is TRBV25-1 and J usage is TRBJ1-2; TRBD1 matches at 12 bases. The CDR3 length is 14 residues. The germline V gene has CDR1 MGHDK and CDR2 SYGVNS. The V and J ends lost 2 bases and 6 bases, in that order; junction bases with no gene match: 1. The CDR3 here is CASSEGDRGHGYTF. The CDR3 DNA reads as TGTGCCAGCAGTGAAGGGGACAGGGGGCATGGCTACACCTTC.

In its sample, this clonotype was seen a few times. The chain links TRBV14 to TRBJ1-1, with unresolved D. Germline V gene data show CDR1 as SGHDN and CDR2 as FVKESK. The germline V and J ends were trimmed by 3 bases and 1 base, with 6 bases remaining between them. This CDR3 contains 13 residues. CDR3 sequence (DNA): TGTGCCAGCAGCCAGAGCTGGAACACTGAAGCTTTCTTT. Its protein product is CASSQSWNTEAFF.

V and J are TRBV12-3 or TRBV12-4 and TRBJ2-6; D gene unclear. This CDR3 has 16 amino acids. V was shortened by 3 bases and J by 0 bases, with 9 bases between the two germline ends. The CDR3 nucleotides are TGTGCCAGCAGTTTTCGTCGCTACTCTGGGGCCAACGTCCTGACTTTC. It is translated as CASSFRRYSGANVLTF.

This clonotype was counted only a few times. The chain employs TRBV25-1 and TRBJ2-1; TRBD1 matches 8 bases. The CDR3 is 16 residues long. V was pared by 5 bases and J by 6 bases, with 12 bases of the junction left unmatched. CDR1 MGHDK and CDR2 SYGVNS come from the germline V gene. The chain's CDR3 is CASSSRDRITRNEQFF. In nucleotides, the CDR3 is TGTGCCAGCAGTTCCCGGGACAGGATTACTCGCAATGAGCAGTTCTTC. Based on the CDR3 plus reference TRBV25-1 and TRBJ2-1, the full variable domain is EADIYQTPRYLVIGTGKKITLECSQTMGHDKMYWYQQDPGMELHLIHYSYGVNSTEKGDLSSESTVSRIRTEHFPLTLESARPSHTSQYLCASSSRDRITRNEQFFGPGTRLTVL.

This clonotype was detected a few times. The CDR3 DNA is TGTGCCAGCAGCTTCCCCTCTGGCGGGGGAGATACGCAGTATTTT. It specifies CASSFPSGGGDTQYF. This chain uses TRBV11-2 with TRBJ2-3; 7 positions match TRBD2. The J segment lost 5 bases and the V segment lost 3 bases, leaving 8 bases of the junction unmatched. Germline lookup yields CDR1 SGHAT and CDR2 FQNNGV. The CDR3 contains 15 residues.

The chain recombines TRBV14 with TRBJ1-4; 7 bases match TRBD1. Germline CDR1 SGHDN, CDR2 FVKESK. The CDR3 runs 17 residues. V trimming: 0 bases; J trimming: 10 bases; junction bases outside the gene matches: 14. DNA for the CDR3: TGTGCCAGCAGCCAAGATCGTAAAGGGACAGCTTCTCGAAAACTGTTTTTT. Residues: CASSQDRKGTASRKLFF.

This sequence joins TRBV5-1 and TRBJ2-3; the match to TRBD2 covers 13 bases. Germline V gene sequence: CDR1 SGHRS, CDR2 YFSETQ. Unmatched junction bases numbered 8, after V lost 5 bases and J lost 2 bases. This CDR3 has 17 amino acids. In DNA, the CDR3 is TGCGCCAGCAGGAGGGACGGGACTAGCGGGATCACAGATACGCAGTATTTT. Protein product: CASRRDGTSGITDTQYF.

This clonotype was seen more than once but under ten times. The CDR3 DNA is TGTGCCAGCAGCAAGGTGGCGGGGACCTCCTACAATGAGCAGTACTTC. Amino acid sequence: CASSKVAGTSYNEQYF. This chain connects TRBV21-1 to TRBJ2-5; the table calls TRBD2, which could not be checked here. TRBV21-1 is a pseudogene segment. The CDR3 extends over 16 amino acids.

This chain links TRBV5-6 with TRBJ2-7; TRBD2 matches at 7 bases. The DNA end lines up better with TRBJ2-5; the J call may be wrong. Germline assignment: CDR1 SGHDT and CDR2 YYEEEE. The CDR3 length is 13 residues. CDR3 nucleotides: TGTGCCAGCAGCCTGGCCGGGGGGAAGACCCAGTACTTC. It yields the protein CASSLAGGKTQYF.

On this clonotype itself: This may come from a read error, since a much larger clone is one base off. V usage is TRBV20-1 and J usage is TRBJ2-5; TRBD1 aligns across 9 bases. Germline values: CDR1 DFQATT, CDR2 SNEGSKA (reference sequence). Germline trimming cut 3 bases from V and 11 bases from J; bases unmatched to any gene: 13. The CDR3 contains 14 residues. Here the CDR3 DNA reads TGCAGTGCTAGTTGGGGACAGGGAAGGAATGAGCAGTACTTC. This encodes CSASWGQGRNEQYF.

The V gene is TRBV25-1, the J gene TRBJ1-6; D is ambiguous. Germline values: CDR1 MGHDK, CDR2 SYGVNS. This CDR3 is 13 amino acids long. V was shortened by 5 bases and J by 13 bases, with 15 bases between the two germline ends. The CDR3 nucleotides are TGTGCCAGCAGTTTATTGCACAACCAGCCCCTCCACTTT. Its translation is CASSLLHNQPLHF.

This clonotype was recorded a few times. V and J are TRBV7-9 and TRBJ1-1; D is ambiguous. Germline loops: CDR1 SEHNR, CDR2 FQNEAQ (reference sequence). This CDR3 has 12 amino acids. The V end lost 3 bases, the J end lost 1 base, and 3 bases lay between the germline ends. CDR3 DNA sequence: TGTGCCAGCAGCTTCAAGAACACTGAAGCTTTCTTT. Amino acid sequence: CASSFKNTEAFF.

As concerns this clonotype: Since a much larger clone is just one base distant, this may be a read error. The V gene is TRBV11-2, the J gene TRBJ2-5, with D possibly TRBD2 on 5 matching bases. The CDR3 totals 14 residues. Germline CDR1 and CDR2: SGHAT and FQNNGV. Trimming took 3 bases from V and 11 from J, leaving 19 bases between them. This chain's CDR3 is CASSFSSEGGEQYF. The CDR3 nucleotides read TGTGCCAGCAGCTTTTCTTCAGAGGGCGGTGAGCAGTACTTC.